This TCR beta chain was documented in a study of beta chain features in type 1 diabetes. Study-level points and caveats: Sequencing used cDNA, and cells with high TCR expression could therefore be over-represented.

With 6 bases clipped from V and 8 bases from J, the junction kept 8 bases outside the gene matches. The CDR3 has 14 amino acids. The germline V gene encodes CDR1 ENHRY and CDR2 SYGVKD. What was sequenced were expressed TCRB transcripts, since all of the isolated RNA had been reverse transcribed. TCRdb's table, derived via immunoSEQ multiplex PCR, lists solely in-frame clones and lacks some. The sample has 25,000 or so clones; roughly two thirds are singletons. Regarding this clone: Its antigen is undetermined.

The rearrangement joins TRBV10-3 to TRBJ1-4; 8 bases line up with TRBD1. The receptor was derived from a middle-aged woman in good health. The sequencing sample was made of Tregs from blood. CDR3 bases: TGTGCCATCAGCCCGGGACAGGCTAGGGAAAAACTGTTTTTT. Translating it yields CAISPGQAREKLFF.